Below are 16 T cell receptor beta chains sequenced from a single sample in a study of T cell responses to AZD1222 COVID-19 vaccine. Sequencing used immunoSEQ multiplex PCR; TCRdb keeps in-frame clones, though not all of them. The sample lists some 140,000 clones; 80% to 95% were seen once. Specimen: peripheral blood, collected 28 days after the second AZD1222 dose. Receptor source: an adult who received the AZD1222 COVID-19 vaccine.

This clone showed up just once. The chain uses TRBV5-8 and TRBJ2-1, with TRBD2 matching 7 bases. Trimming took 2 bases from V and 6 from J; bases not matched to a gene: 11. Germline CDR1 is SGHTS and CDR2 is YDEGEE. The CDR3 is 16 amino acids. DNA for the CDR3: TGTGCCAGCAGCTTCTTTCTAGCGGCTTACTTCAATGAGCAGTTCTTC. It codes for CASSFFLAAYFNEQFF.

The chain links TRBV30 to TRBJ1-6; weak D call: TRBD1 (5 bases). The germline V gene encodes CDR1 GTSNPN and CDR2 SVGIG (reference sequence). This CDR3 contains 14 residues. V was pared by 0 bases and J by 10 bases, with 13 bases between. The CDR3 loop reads CAWSVRGRWSPLHF. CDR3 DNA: TGTGCCTGGAGTGTACGGGGGAGATGGTCACCCCTCCACTTT.

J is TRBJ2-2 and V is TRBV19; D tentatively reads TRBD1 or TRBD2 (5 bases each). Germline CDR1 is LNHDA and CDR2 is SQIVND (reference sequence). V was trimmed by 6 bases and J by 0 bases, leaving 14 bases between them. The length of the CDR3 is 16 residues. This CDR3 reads CASRVWGRPNTGELFF. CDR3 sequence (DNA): TGTGCCAGTAGGGTTTGGGGACGCCCGAACACCGGGGAGCTGTTTTTT.

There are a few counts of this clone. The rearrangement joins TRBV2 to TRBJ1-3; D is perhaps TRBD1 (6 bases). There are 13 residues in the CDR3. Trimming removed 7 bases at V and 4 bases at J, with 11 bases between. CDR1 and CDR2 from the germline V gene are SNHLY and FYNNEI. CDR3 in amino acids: CASTTGAGNTIYF. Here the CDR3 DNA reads TGTGCCAGCACCACGGGGGCAGGAAACACCATATATTTT.

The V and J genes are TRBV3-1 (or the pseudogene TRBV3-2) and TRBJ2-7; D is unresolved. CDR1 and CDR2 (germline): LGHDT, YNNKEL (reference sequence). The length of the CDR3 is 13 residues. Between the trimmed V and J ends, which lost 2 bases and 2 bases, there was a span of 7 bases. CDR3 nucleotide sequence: TGTGCCAGCAGCCAAATGAACACCTACGAGCAGTACTTC. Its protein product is CASSQMNTYEQYF.

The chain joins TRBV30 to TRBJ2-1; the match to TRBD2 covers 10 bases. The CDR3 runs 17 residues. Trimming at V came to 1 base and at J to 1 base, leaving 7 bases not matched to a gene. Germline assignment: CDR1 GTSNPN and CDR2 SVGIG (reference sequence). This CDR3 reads CAWSGERGGHSYNEQFF. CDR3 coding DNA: TGTGCCTGGAGTGGGGAGCGGGGGGGCCATTCCTACAATGAGCAGTTCTTC.

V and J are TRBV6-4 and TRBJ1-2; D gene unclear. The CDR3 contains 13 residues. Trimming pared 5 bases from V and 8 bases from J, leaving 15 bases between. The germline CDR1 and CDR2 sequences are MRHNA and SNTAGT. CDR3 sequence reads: CASSFDLGRGYTF. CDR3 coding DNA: TGTGCCAGCAGTTTCGACCTCGGAAGAGGCTACACCTTC.

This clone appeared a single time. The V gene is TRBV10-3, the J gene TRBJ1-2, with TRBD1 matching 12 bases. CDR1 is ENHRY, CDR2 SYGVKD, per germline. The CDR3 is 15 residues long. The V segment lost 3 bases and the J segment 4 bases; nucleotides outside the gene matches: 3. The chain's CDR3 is CAISEGTGGSYGYTF. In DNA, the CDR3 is TGTGCCATCAGTGAAGGGACAGGGGGCTCCTATGGCTACACCTTC.

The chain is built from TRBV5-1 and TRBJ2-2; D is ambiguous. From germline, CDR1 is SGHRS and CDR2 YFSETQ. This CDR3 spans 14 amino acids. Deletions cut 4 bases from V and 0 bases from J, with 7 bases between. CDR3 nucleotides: TGCGCCAGCAGCCCCCGAACGAACACCGGGGAGCTGTTTTTT. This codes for CASSPRTNTGELFF.

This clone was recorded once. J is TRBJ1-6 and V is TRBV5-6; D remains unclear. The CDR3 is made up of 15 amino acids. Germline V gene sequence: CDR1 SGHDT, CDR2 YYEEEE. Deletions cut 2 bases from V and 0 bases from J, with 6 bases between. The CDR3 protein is CASSLGNSYNSPLHF. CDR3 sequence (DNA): TGTGCCAGCAGCTTAGGTAACTCCTATAATTCACCCCTCCACTTT. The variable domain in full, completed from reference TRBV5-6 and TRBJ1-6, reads DAGVTQSPTHLIKTRGQQVTLRCSPKSGHDTVSWYQQALGQGPQFIFQYYEEEERQRGNFPDRFSGHQFPNYSSELNVNALLLGDSALYLCASSLGNSYNSPLHFGNGTRLTVT.

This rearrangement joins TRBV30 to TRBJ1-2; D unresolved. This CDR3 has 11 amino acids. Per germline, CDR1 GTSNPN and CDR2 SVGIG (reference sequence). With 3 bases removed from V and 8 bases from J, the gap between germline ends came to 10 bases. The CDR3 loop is CAWSEGVGYTF. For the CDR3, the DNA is TGTGCCTGGAGCGAGGGTGTCGGCTACACCTTC.

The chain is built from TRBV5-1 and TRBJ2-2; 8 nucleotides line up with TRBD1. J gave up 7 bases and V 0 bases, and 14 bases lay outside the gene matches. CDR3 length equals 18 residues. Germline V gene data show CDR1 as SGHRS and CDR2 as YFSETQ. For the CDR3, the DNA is TGCGCCAGCAGCTTGGCCAACTGGGACAGGCCGGGGGACGGGGAGCTGTTTTTT. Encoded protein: CASSLANWDRPGDGELFF.

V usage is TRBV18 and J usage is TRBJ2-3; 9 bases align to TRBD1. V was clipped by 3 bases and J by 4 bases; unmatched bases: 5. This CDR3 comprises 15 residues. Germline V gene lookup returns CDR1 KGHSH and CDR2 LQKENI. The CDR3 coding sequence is TGTGCCAGCTCACCTGGGACAGGGAGGGCAGATACGCAGTATTTT. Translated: CASSPGTGRADTQYF.

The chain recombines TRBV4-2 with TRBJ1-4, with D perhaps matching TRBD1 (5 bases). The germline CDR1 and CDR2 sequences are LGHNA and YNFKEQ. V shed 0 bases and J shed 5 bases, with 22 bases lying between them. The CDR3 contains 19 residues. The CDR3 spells CASSQDRGGGAEYNEKLFF. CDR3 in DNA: TGTGCCAGCAGCCAAGATCGTGGGGGTGGGGCAGAATACAATGAAAAACTGTTTTTT.

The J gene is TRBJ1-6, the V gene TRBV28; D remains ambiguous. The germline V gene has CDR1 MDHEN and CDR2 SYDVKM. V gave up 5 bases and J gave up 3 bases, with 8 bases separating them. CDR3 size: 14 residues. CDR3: CASSANSYNSPLHF. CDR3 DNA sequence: TGTGCCAGCAGTGCTAACAGCTATAATTCACCCCTCCACTTT.

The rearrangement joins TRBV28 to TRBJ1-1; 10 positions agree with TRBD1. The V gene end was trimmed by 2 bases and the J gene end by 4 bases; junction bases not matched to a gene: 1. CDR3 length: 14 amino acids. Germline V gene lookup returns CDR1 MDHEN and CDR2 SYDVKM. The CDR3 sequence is CASSLGTGATEAFF. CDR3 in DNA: TGTGCCAGCAGTTTAGGGACAGGGGCCACTGAAGCTTTCTTT.